This T cell receptor beta chain stems from a study of cytomegalovirus exposure and HLA in healthy donors. General study results and limits: A highly shared variant cluster was judged a likely technical artifact. Most subjects had HLA-A and HLA-B alleles reportedly predicted accurately by TCR beta sequences. Apart from CMV serostatus, no immune exposure information was available.

Worth noting for this clone: What it binds is unknown.

A multiplex PCR was run with 60 Vbeta primers and 13 Jbeta primers. Sequencing was performed with immunoSEQ multiplex PCR; in TCRdb, only in-frame clones are kept and a portion is missing. The table records approximately 150,000 clones, 79% of them present only once. Although they were nominally healthy when sampled, donors likely had unrecorded immune exposures. The CDR3 loop spans 14 amino acids. CDR1 LNHDA and CDR2 SQIVND come from the germline V gene (reference sequence). The V end was cut by 1 base, the J end by 5 bases, with 10 bases between. Sequencing used PBMCs. The chain is built from TRBV19 and TRBJ2-3; D may be TRBD2 (5 bases). The TCR was taken from a man aged 45-65 years in good health and CMV-seropositive. CDR3 nucleotides: TGTGCCAGTAGTATAGGGGTTGGGAGAGATACGCAGTATTTT. Protein product: CASSIGVGRDTQYF.